A single sample gave rise to the 21 T cell receptor beta chains below, sequenced in a study of T cell responses to AZD1222 COVID-19 vaccine. The method was immunoSEQ multiplex PCR; TCRdb's version includes in-frame clones alone and lacks a portion of them. The table includes some 130,000 clones, 75% to 90% detected once. The source material was peripheral blood, sampled on day 0 of AZD1222 vaccination. The receptors come from an adult in good health.

The CDR3 DNA reads as TGTGCCAGCAGTTACACGACAGGGGAATTAAATGGCTACACCTTC. Amino acid sequence: CASSYTTGELNGYTF. The V and J genes are TRBV6-5 and TRBJ1-2, with TRBD1 matching over 8 bases. Germline CDR1 and CDR2: MNHEY and SVGAGI. The CDR3 length is 15 residues. Trimming cost V 2 bases and J 6 bases; bases outside gene matches: 8.

Only one count was recorded for this clone. J is TRBJ2-5 and V is TRBV3-1 (or the pseudogene TRBV3-2); TRBD2 aligns across 10 bases. The CDR3 sequence is 16 residues long. J gave up 1 base and V 5 bases, and 7 bases lay outside the gene matches. Germline V gene sequence: CDR1 LGHDT, CDR2 YNNKEL (reference sequence). The CDR3 nucleotides read TGTGCCAGCAGCTCCCGTCTAGCGGGGGCCCAAGAGACCCAGTACTTC. It codes for CASSSRLAGAQETQYF.

The V gene is TRBV19, the J gene TRBJ1-5; the match to TRBD1 covers 10 bases. Germline V CDR1 and CDR2: LNHDA, SQIVND (reference sequence). Trimming removed 7 bases from V and 6 bases from J; junction bases left unmatched: 9. The CDR3 is 15 amino acids. As DNA, the CDR3 is TGTGCCAGTATCAGATCGGGACAGGGGTCTCAGCCCCAGCATTTT. This encodes CASIRSGQGSQPQHF.

The chain combines TRBV7-3 with TRBJ2-5, with D unclear. Germline V lookup: CDR1 SGHTA, CDR2 FQGTGA. The CDR3 has 15 residues. V lost 5 bases and J lost 0, with 13 bases in between. CDR3 sequence: CASSLGSEYQETQYF. DNA of the CDR3: TGTGCCAGCAGCCTGGGGTCAGAGTACCAAGAGACCCAGTACTTC.

This rearrangement joins TRBV28 to TRBJ1-1; perhaps TRBD1 as D (6 bases). The V end lost 3 bases, the J end lost 2 bases, and 13 bases lay between the germline ends. Germline assignment: CDR1 MDHEN and CDR2 SYDVKM. This CDR3 is built from 15 residues. CDR3 sequence (DNA): TGTGCCAGCAGTTTTTGGAGGACAGTTAACACTGAAGCTTTCTTT. It translates to CASSFWRTVNTEAFF.

This clone showed up just once. Written as DNA, the CDR3 is TGTGCCAGCATCTCAAAGGGGCACAGTACAATGAACACTGAAGCTTTCTTT. This gives the protein CASISKGHSTMNTEAFF. V and J are TRBV11-2 and TRBJ1-1; D may be TRBD1 (5 bases). The ends were cut back, 7 bases at V and 0 bases at J, with 21 bases in the middle. Germline CDR1 is SGHAT and CDR2 is FQNNGV. The CDR3 is 17 amino acids.

This chain joins TRBV18 and TRBJ1-1, with 8 bases that match TRBD1. This CDR3 comprises 15 residues. Germline trimming cut 0 bases from V and 4 bases from J; bases unmatched to any gene: 4. CDR1 is KGHSH and CDR2 is LQKENI in the germline V gene. CDR3 loop: CASSPPDRDGTEAFF. Here the CDR3 DNA reads TGTGCCAGCTCACCACCGGACAGGGACGGCACTGAAGCTTTCTTT.

This clone appeared a single time. This chain uses TRBV2 with TRBJ1-3; D call uncertain. CDR1 SNHLY and CDR2 FYNNEI come from the germline V gene. Trimming pared 4 bases from V and 8 bases from J, leaving 18 bases between. The CDR3 extends over 15 amino acids. Here the CDR3 DNA reads TGTGCCAGCAGTGGAGGGCATAGGGCCGGGGACACCATATATTTT. This translates into CASSGGHRAGDTIYF.

This clone was counted once. V is TRBV10-3 and J is TRBJ2-5; D unresolved. V was clipped by 3 bases and J by 5 bases, with 4 bases between them. The CDR3 covers 11 residues. In germline, CDR1 is ENHRY, CDR2 SYGVKD. The CDR3 region is CAISDLETQYF. CDR3 bases: TGTGCCATCAGTGATCTGGAGACCCAGTACTTC.

The J gene is TRBJ2-5, the V gene TRBV2, with a tentative D call TRBD2 (5 bases). V lost 6 bases to trimming and J lost 4 bases, with 21 bases between them. Germline V lookup: CDR1 SNHLY, CDR2 FYNNEI. This CDR3 has 16 residues. The CDR3 loop reads CASRGQEPSRGETQYF. The CDR3, as DNA: TGTGCCAGCAGGGGCCAGGAACCTTCCCGGGGAGAGACCCAGTACTTC.

The J gene is TRBJ1-1, the V gene TRBV5-1; tentative D call: TRBD1 (5 bases). From germline, CDR1 is SGHRS and CDR2 YFSETQ. The CDR3 spans 14 residues. V was trimmed by 1 base and J by 8 bases, leaving 15 bases between them. CDR3 in DNA: TGCGCCAGCAGCTTGATGGGACGGGACGGGGAAGCTTTCTTT. It yields the protein CASSLMGRDGEAFF.

The chain joins TRBV9 to TRBJ1-4; 7 bases are a match to TRBD1. Per the germline V gene, CDR1 is SGDLS and CDR2 is YYNGEE. The CDR3 sequence is 16 residues long. The V and J ends lost 0 bases and 2 bases, in that order; junction bases with no gene match: 4. The CDR3 loop is CASSVGLRGTNEKLFF. The DNA for the CDR3 is TGTGCCAGCAGCGTAGGTCTCAGGGGGACTAATGAAAAACTGTTTTTT.

The chain joins TRBV5-5 to TRBJ1-4, with TRBD1 matching 8 bases. The trim removed 3 bases at V and 3 bases at J, leaving 1 base unmatched. The germline V gene encodes CDR1 SGHKS and CDR2 YYEKEE (reference sequence). This CDR3 has 14 amino acids. The DNA for the CDR3 is TGTGCCAGCAGCTCGACAGGGGCTAATGAAAAACTGTTTTTT. It codes for CASSSTGANEKLFF.

The chain recombines TRBV6-6 with TRBJ2-2, with 10 nucleotides matching TRBD1. The CDR3 extends over 16 amino acids. Germline V lookup: CDR1 MNHNY, CDR2 SVGAGI (reference sequence). V was clipped by 6 bases and J by 5 bases; unmatched bases: 9. The CDR3 protein is CASRSTGGLRTGELFF. In DNA form, the CDR3 reads TGTGCCAGCAGGTCGACAGGGGGCTTAAGGACCGGGGAGCTGTTTTTT.

The genes are TRBV5-4 and TRBJ2-1, with no clear D. The V gene lost 0 bases and the J gene lost 6 bases, with 10 bases spanning the gap. Germline CDR1 SGHNT, CDR2 YYREEE (reference sequence). The CDR3 contains 14 residues. The CDR3 is CASSLASGVNEQFF. The CDR3, as DNA: TGTGCCAGCAGCTTGGCCTCTGGGGTCAATGAGCAGTTCTTC. Filled out from reference TRBV5-4 and TRBJ2-1, the complete variable domain reads ETGVTQSPTHLIKTRGQQVTLRCSSQSGHNTVSWYQQALGQGPQFIFQYYREEENGRGNFPPRFSGLQFPNYSSELNVNALELDDSALYLCASSLASGVNEQFFGPGTRLTVL.

Only one count was recorded for this clone. This chain uses TRBV5-1 with TRBJ2-1, with D possibly TRBD2 on 6 matching bases. The CDR3 is 15 amino acids. Deletions cut 0 bases from V and 1 base from J, with 8 bases between. Germline loops: CDR1 SGHRS, CDR2 YFSETQ. CDR3 nucleotides: TGCGCCAGCAGCTTGGTGGGGGGTTCCTACAATGAGCAGTTCTTC. Translated, it gives CASSLVGGSYNEQFF.

The chain joins TRBV6-5 to TRBJ1-1; D might be TRBD1 (6 bases). CDR1 is MNHEY and CDR2 is SVGAGI in the germline V gene. Between the trimmed V and J ends, which lost 10 bases and 4 bases, there was a span of 10 bases. The CDR3 is 11 amino acids. CDR3 protein: CATQGPTEAFF. As DNA, the CDR3 is TGTGCCACCCAGGGGCCCACTGAAGCTTTCTTT.

V is TRBV6-5 and J is TRBJ1-1, with a weak D call TRBD1 (5 bases). V was pared by 8 bases and J by 1 base, with 14 bases between. This CDR3 is 14 amino acids long. Germline CDR1 is MNHEY and CDR2 is SVGAGI. The CDR3 nucleotides read TGTGCCAGCGCTTCGCAGGGAGAGAACACTGAAGCTTTCTTT. Translation gives CASASQGENTEAFF.

This clone was observed once. This chain links TRBV5-4 with TRBJ2-1; D could derive from TRBD1 or TRBD2 (5 bases each). The CDR3 spans 16 residues. Trimming shortened V by 3 bases and J by 8 bases, and 21 bases separated the two germline ends. Germline-derived CDR1 and CDR2 are SGHNT and YYREEE (reference sequence). The CDR3 here is CASSWRTGQDVDEQFF. CDR3 in DNA: TGTGCCAGCAGCTGGAGGACGGGGCAGGATGTGGATGAGCAGTTCTTC. Based on the CDR3 plus reference TRBV5-4 and TRBJ2-1, the full variable domain is ETGVTQSPTHLIKTRGQQVTLRCSSQSGHNTVSWYQQALGQGPQFIFQYYREEENGRGNFPPRFSGLQFPNYSSELNVNALELDDSALYLCASSWRTGQDVDEQFFGPGTRLTVL.

This clone showed up just once. The V gene is TRBV7-3, the J gene TRBJ1-1, with TRBD1 matching 7 bases. Germline trimming cut 0 bases from V and 4 bases from J; bases unmatched to any gene: 2. Germline V lookup: CDR1 SGHTA, CDR2 FQGTGA. CDR3 size: 14 residues. The CDR3 here is CASSLTGTVTEAFF. The CDR3 nucleotides are TGTGCCAGCAGCTTAACGGGGACAGTCACTGAAGCTTTCTTT.

DNA of the CDR3: TGTGCCAGCAGTTCAAACAGGGCGGTGACAGATACGCAGTATTTT. Translating gives CASSSNRAVTDTQYF. The chain recombines TRBV28 with TRBJ2-3; maybe TRBD1 (6 bases). The V gene's germline CDR1 is MDHEN and CDR2 SYDVKM. Trimming removed 4 bases at V and 3 bases at J, with 14 bases between. CDR3 size: 15 residues.